There are a few counts of the clone carrying this TCR beta chain. Antigen specificity is unknown. The sample comes from a study of beta chain features in type 1 diabetes. The isolated RNA, all of it, was reverse transcribed, so expressed TCRB transcripts were what got sequenced. Average reads for naive, central memory and regulatory T cell samples were roughly 3.4 million. The table came from immunoSEQ multiplex PCR; TCRdb's copy has only in-frame clones and leaves some out. Found here are over 150,000 clones, 6.5% to 10% of them singletons; the top ten hold around 0.5%. With 5 bases removed from V and 0 bases from J, the gap between germline ends came to 5 bases. The CDR3 spans 12 residues. Per the germline V gene, CDR1 is SGHDT and CDR2 is YYEEEE. Study observations and caveats: TCRB CDR3s were moderately but significantly shorter in Type 1 diabetes patients in all four CD4+ subsets. VDJ junctions from patients with type 1 diabetes contained fewer insertions and more deletions.

This clonotype originated in a woman younger than 35 with type 1 diabetes. Sequencing was carried out using central memory CD4+ T cells from blood. The chain carries TRBV5-6 and TRBJ2-5, with TRBD2 as a possible D gene (5 bases). CDR3 in DNA: TGTGCCAGCAGGCGGGACCAAGAGACCCAGTACTTC. Its translation: CASRRDQETQYF.